This T cell receptor (beta chain) was captured in a study of blood T cell repertoires in COVID-19. Study information: T cells, B-cell-depleted T cells, or PBMCs provided the cDNA or gDNA that served as material.

Original processing methods: Amplified reference gene primers provided the basis for estimating nucleated cell counts. The method was immunoSEQ multiplex PCR; TCRdb's version includes in-frame clones alone and lacks a portion of them. The DNA gave D and trimming, while V, J and clone size come from that table. This sample has 150,000 to 200,000 clones, with 80% found just once. Residents of 24 US areas, aged about 18 to 89 years, made up the participants. Participant-reported clinical history was the basis for cohort assignment. This clone was recorded a few times. Input material: PBMCs or T cells enriched from blood (not recorded which). The TCR originated in a man aged 40-55 years who had recovered from COVID-19.

CDR3 in DNA: TGCGCCAGCAGCTTAGGTGGGGGACAGGGATCTGCTTTCTTT. Residues: CASSLGGGQGSAFF. The chain recombines TRBV5-1 with TRBJ1-1; 9 nucleotides line up with TRBD1. Germline-derived CDR1 and CDR2 are SGHRS and YFSETQ. With V trimmed by 2 bases and J by 11 bases, 10 bases remained unmatched. This CDR3 has 14 amino acids.